Presented here are 10 T cell receptor beta chains from one specimen sequenced in a study of cytomegalovirus exposure and HLA in healthy donors. PCR amplification relied on 60 Vbeta primers (plus 13 Jbeta primers). TCRdb keeps only in-frame clones here, not all; method: immunoSEQ multiplex PCR. This sample carries approximately 180,000 clones, over 70% of them seen once, and the ten largest clones take about 3.8%. Sequenced material: PBMCs. The receptors derive from a woman aged 55-69 years in good health and CMV-seropositive.

This clone was seen once. This chain links TRBV7-9 with TRBJ2-5, with TRBD1 matching 9 bases. Per germline, CDR1 SEHNR and CDR2 FQNEAQ (reference sequence). This CDR3 is built from 15 residues. V was clipped by 1 base and J by 5 bases; unmatched bases: 5. For the CDR3, the DNA is TGTGCCAGCAGCTTAGGGGACAGGGTTCGGGAGACCCAGTACTTC. This gives the protein CASSLGDRVRETQYF.

V gene TRBV2 combines with J gene TRBJ2-1, with TRBD2 matching over 10 bases. With 6 bases clipped from V and 8 bases from J, the junction kept 1 base outside the gene matches. Germline V gives CDR1 SNHLY, CDR2 FYNNEI. The CDR3 consists of 12 residues. CDR3 protein: CASRLAGDEQFF. The CDR3 DNA reads as TGTGCCAGCAGGCTAGCGGGAGATGAGCAGTTCTTC.

This clone was detected only a few times. The chain recombines TRBV2 with TRBJ2-1, with D tentatively TRBD2 (7 bases). CDR3 size: 17 residues. Germline CDR1 reads SNHLY; CDR2 reads FYNNEI. V shed 2 bases and J shed 0 bases, with 14 bases lying between them. CDR3 residues: CASSEWGGLSSYNEQFF. The CDR3 DNA reads as TGTGCCAGCAGTGAATGGGGGGGCTTAAGCTCCTACAATGAGCAGTTCTTC.

The genes are TRBV4-3 and TRBJ1-1, with 9 nucleotides matching TRBD1. Germline-derived CDR1 and CDR2 are LGHNA and YSLEER. CDR3 length: 14 residues. V gave up 6 bases and J gave up 7 bases; unmatched junction bases: 9. CDR3 region: CASSTGQGLGEAFF. The DNA of the CDR3 is TGCGCCAGCAGTACGGGACAGGGTTTGGGTGAAGCTTTCTTT.

The chain recombines TRBV14 with TRBJ1-4; no firm D call. The CDR3 is 14 amino acids. With 4 bases removed from V and 4 bases from J, the gap between germline ends came to 10 bases. Germline loops: CDR1 SGHDN, CDR2 FVKESK. For the CDR3, the DNA is TGTGCCAGCAGCCCATTGAGGTTTAATGAAAAACTGTTTTTT. This translates into CASSPLRFNEKLFF.

The chain employs TRBV19 and TRBJ1-2; D unclear. CDR3 length: 13 amino acids. V lost 6 bases and J lost 4, with 12 bases in between. The V gene's germline CDR1 is LNHDA and CDR2 SQIVND (reference sequence). In DNA, the CDR3 is TGTGCCAGTAGCCGGGTCACTTCCTATGGCTACACCTTC. This gives the protein CASSRVTSYGYTF.

The V and J genes are TRBV6-1 and TRBJ1-6; 10 bases agree with TRBD1. The length of the CDR3 is 17 residues. V was clipped by 3 bases and J by 6 bases; unmatched bases: 8. Germline CDR1 reads MNHNS; CDR2 reads SASEGT. The CDR3 reads CASSERSGTGANSPLHF. The CDR3 DNA sequence: TGTGCCAGCAGTGAGCGCAGCGGGACAGGGGCTAATTCACCCCTCCACTTT.

The J gene is TRBJ1-4, the V gene TRBV7-9; D unclear. The CDR3 is made up of 18 amino acids. Germline CDR1 reads SEHNR; CDR2 reads FQNEAQ (reference sequence). Deletions cut 4 bases from V and 0 bases from J, with 18 bases between. DNA of the CDR3: TGTGCCAGCAGCTCGAGCCACGGGAGACATGCAACTAATGAAAAACTGTTTTTT. It specifies CASSSSHGRHATNEKLFF.

This clone was counted only a few times. Sequence at one end of the junction differs from germline and may be a read error. This rearrangement joins TRBV7-7 to TRBJ2-7; D may be TRBD1 (6 bases). Germline values: CDR1 SSHAT, CDR2 FNYEAQ (reference sequence). The CDR3 consists of 14 residues. As DNA, the CDR3 is TGTGCTAGCAGCTTAGCAGGGGTCGGGTACGAGCAGTACTTC. Protein product: CASSLAGVGYEQYF.

The rearrangement uses TRBV5-1 and TRBJ2-2; D might be TRBD2 (6 bases). Looked up from germline, CDR1 is SGHRS and CDR2 is YFSETQ. V was shortened by 0 bases and J by 5 bases, with 11 bases between the two germline ends. The CDR3 totals 15 residues. CDR3 loop: CASSLAGGDTGELFF. The CDR3, as DNA: TGCGCCAGCAGCTTGGCCGGAGGGGATACCGGGGAGCTGTTTTTT.